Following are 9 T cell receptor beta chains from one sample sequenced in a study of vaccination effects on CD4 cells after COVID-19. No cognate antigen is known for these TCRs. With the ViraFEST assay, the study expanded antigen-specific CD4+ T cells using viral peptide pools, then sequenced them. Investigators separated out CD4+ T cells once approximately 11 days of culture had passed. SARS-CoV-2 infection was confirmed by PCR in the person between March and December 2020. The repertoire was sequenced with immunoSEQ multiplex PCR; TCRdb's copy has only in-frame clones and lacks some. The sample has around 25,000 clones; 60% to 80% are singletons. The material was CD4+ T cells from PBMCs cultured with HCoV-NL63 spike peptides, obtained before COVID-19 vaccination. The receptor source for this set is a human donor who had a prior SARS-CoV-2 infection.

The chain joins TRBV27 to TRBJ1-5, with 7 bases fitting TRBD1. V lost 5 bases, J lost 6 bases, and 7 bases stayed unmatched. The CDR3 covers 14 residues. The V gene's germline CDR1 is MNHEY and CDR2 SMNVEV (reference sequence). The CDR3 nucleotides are TGTGCCAGCAGTAGATCAGGGGGGACTCAGCCCCAGCATTTT. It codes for CASSRSGGTQPQHF.

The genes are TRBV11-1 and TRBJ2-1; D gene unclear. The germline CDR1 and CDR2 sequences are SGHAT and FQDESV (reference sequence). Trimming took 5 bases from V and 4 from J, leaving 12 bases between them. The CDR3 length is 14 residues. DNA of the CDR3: TGTGCCAGCAGCACAAGCACCCTTTACAATGAGCAGTTCTTC. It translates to CASSTSTLYNEQFF.

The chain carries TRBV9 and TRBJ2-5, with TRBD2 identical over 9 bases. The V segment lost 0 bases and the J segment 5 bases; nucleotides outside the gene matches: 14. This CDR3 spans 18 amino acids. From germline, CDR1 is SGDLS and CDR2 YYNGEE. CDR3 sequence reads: CASSVGASGANQHETQYF. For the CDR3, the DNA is TGTGCCAGCAGCGTAGGGGCTAGCGGGGCCAACCAACACGAGACCCAGTACTTC.

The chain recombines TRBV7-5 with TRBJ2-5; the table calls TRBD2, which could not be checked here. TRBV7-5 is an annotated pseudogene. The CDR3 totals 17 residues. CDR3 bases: TGTGCCAGAAGCTTAGCCATTTTAGCGGGCCAGAGGGAGACCCAGTACTTC. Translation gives CARSLAILAGQRETQYF.

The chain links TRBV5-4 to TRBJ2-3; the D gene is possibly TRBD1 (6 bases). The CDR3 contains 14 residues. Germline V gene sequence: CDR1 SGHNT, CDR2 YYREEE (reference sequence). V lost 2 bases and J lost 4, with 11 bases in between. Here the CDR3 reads CASSLGGVSDTQYF. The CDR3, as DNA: TGTGCCAGCAGCTTAGGGGGAGTTTCAGATACGCAGTATTTT.

In nucleotides, the CDR3 is TGTGCCAGCAGCCCCCTCGGGGGCATTTTAAATACGCAGTATTTT. This sequence encodes CASSPLGGILNTQYF. The chain combines TRBV3-1 (or the pseudogene TRBV3-2) with TRBJ2-3; tentatively, D is TRBD1 or TRBD2 (6 bases each). Germline loops: CDR1 LGHDT, CDR2 YNNKEL (reference sequence). The CDR3 loop spans 15 amino acids. Trimming cost V 4 bases and J 7 bases, with 18 bases left between them.

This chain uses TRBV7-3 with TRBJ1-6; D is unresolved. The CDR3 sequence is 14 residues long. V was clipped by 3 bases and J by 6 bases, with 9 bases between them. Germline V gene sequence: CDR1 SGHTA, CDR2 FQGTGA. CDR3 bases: TGTGCCAGCAGCTTCTCGGGGATTAATTCACCCCTCCACTTT. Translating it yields CASSFSGINSPLHF.

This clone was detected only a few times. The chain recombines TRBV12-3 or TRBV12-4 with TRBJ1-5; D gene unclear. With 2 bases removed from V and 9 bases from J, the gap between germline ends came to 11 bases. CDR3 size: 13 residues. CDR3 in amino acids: CASSLTDRLPQHF. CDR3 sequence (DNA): TGTGCCAGCAGTTTAACGGATCGATTGCCCCAGCATTTT.

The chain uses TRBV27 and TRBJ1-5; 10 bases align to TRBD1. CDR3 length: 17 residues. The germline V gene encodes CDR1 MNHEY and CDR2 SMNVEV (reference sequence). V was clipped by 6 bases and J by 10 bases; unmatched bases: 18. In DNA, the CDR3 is TGTGCCAGCAGAGCCCTGATAGGACAGGGGGTCATATCCCCCCAGCATTTT. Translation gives CASRALIGQGVISPQHF.